The 4 T cell receptor beta chains reported below all come from one sample, sequenced in a study of cytomegalovirus exposure and HLA in healthy donors. The study ran its PCR with 60 Vbeta and 13 Jbeta primers. The assay was immunoSEQ multiplex PCR, and TCRdb's table has in-frame clones only and misses some. The sample yields fewer than 150,000 clones, 75% to 90% seen once. The material sequenced was PBMCs. These receptor sequences come from a woman in her 30s in good health and CMV-seropositive.

The V call is TRBV19, the J call TRBJ1-4, with D hard to call. Trimming stripped 1 base from V and 7 bases from J, with 13 bases between. CDR1 is LNHDA and CDR2 is SQIVND in the germline V gene (reference sequence). The CDR3 length is 15 residues. The CDR3 spells CASSIGRQSTEKLFF. The DNA for the CDR3 is TGTGCCAGTAGTATAGGTCGCCAATCTACTGAAAAACTGTTTTTT.

The chain links TRBV9 to TRBJ2-7, with a weak D call TRBD1 (5 bases). The CDR3 covers 15 residues. CDR1 and CDR2 from the germline V gene are SGDLS and YYNGEE. Trimming stripped 2 bases from V and 2 bases from J, with 14 bases between. CDR3 loop: CASSVGWGTTYEQYF. In DNA, the CDR3 is TGTGCCAGCAGCGTGGGGTGGGGCACCACCTACGAGCAGTACTTC.

The chain has TRBV9 and TRBJ1-2, with 7 nucleotides matching TRBD1. Looked up from germline, CDR1 is SGDLS and CDR2 is YYNGEE. V was pared by 2 bases and J by 8 bases, with 12 bases of the junction left unmatched. This CDR3 is built from 15 residues. CDR3 in DNA: TGTGCCAGCAGCGTGGGGATAGAGGGGGCGTTCGGCTACACCTTC. Encoded protein: CASSVGIEGAFGYTF.

The chain uses TRBV28 and TRBJ1-6, with 7 nucleotides matching TRBD1. V shed 4 bases, J shed 5 bases, and the junction held 5 bases outside the gene matches. The CDR3 loop spans 15 amino acids. Germline assignment: CDR1 MDHEN and CDR2 SYDVKM. CDR3 DNA sequence: TGTGCCAGCAGTTCGTCCACAGGGGATAATTCACCCCTCCACTTT. It encodes CASSSSTGDNSPLHF.